Below are 24 T cell receptor beta chains sequenced from a single sample in a study of T cell responses to AZD1222 COVID-19 vaccine. Clones were read by immunoSEQ multiplex PCR, and TCRdb kept only the in-frame ones, dropping some. The table lists under 150,000 clones, under 95% of them singletons. Material: peripheral blood, obtained on day 0 of AZD1222 vaccination. These TCRs come from an adult in good health.

V and J are TRBV20-1 and TRBJ1-2, with D hard to call. Germline CDR1 reads DFQATT; CDR2 reads SNEGSKA (reference sequence). The V end was cut by 3 bases, the J end by 2 bases, with 7 bases between. The CDR3 length is 12 residues. The CDR3 sequence is CSASQTNYGYTF. CDR3 bases: TGCAGTGCTAGTCAGACAAACTATGGCTACACCTTC.

The rearrangement uses TRBV18 and TRBJ1-2; no clear D. Looked up from germline, CDR1 is KGHSH and CDR2 is LQKENI. The CDR3 consists of 14 residues. The V gene lost 2 bases and the J gene lost 4 bases, with 11 bases spanning the gap. The CDR3 reads CASSPRSGPYGYTF. CDR3 sequence (DNA): TGTGCCAGCTCACCAAGGAGTGGCCCCTATGGCTACACCTTC.

The CDR3 sequence: CASLQGNYGYTF. CDR3 DNA: TGTGCCAGCCTACAGGGGAACTATGGCTACACCTTC. The chain carries TRBV2 and TRBJ1-2; 7 bases are a match to TRBD1. V shed 8 bases and J 2 bases; nucleotides not matched to a gene: 2. The germline CDR1 and CDR2 sequences are SNHLY and FYNNEI. This CDR3 is 12 amino acids long.

The chain is built from TRBV2 and TRBJ2-3; no reliable D call. CDR1 SNHLY and CDR2 FYNNEI come from the germline V gene. The CDR3 spans 15 residues. V was cut by 2 bases and J by 0 bases, with 9 bases left in between. The CDR3 DNA reads TGTGCCAGCAGTGAAAGGGAAGTTAGCACAGATACGCAGTATTTT. Encoded protein: CASSEREVSTDTQYF. The complete variable domain, with remaining parts taken from reference TRBV2 and TRBJ2-3, reads EPEVTQTPSHQVTQMGQEVILRCVPISNHLYFYWYRQILGQKVEFLVSFYNNEISEKSEIFDDQFSVERPDGSNFTLKIRSTKLEDSAMYFCASSEREVSTDTQYFGPGTRLTVL.

The chain carries TRBV9 and TRBJ2-1; 10 bases agree with TRBD2. V trimming: 0 bases; J trimming: 7 bases; junction bases outside the gene matches: 16. This CDR3 has 19 amino acids. Germline lookup yields CDR1 SGDLS and CDR2 YYNGEE. CDR3 amino acids: CASSVGPPWPSGSWNEQFF. CDR3 sequence (DNA): TGTGCCAGCAGCGTAGGTCCCCCGTGGCCTAGCGGGAGTTGGAATGAGCAGTTCTTC.

This clone showed up just a few times. V is TRBV4-1 and J is TRBJ1-4; D may be TRBD1 (5 bases). CDR3 size: 15 residues. Trimming stripped 2 bases from V and 14 bases from J, with 21 bases between. Germline V gives CDR1 MGHRA, CDR2 YSYEKL. Here the CDR3 DNA reads TGCGCCAGCAGCCAAATATTCCGGGACCCCGGAAAGCTGTTTTTT. It specifies CASSQIFRDPGKLFF.

The chain has TRBV11-3 and TRBJ2-2, with 9 bases lining up with TRBD2. Germline V gives CDR1 SGHNT, CDR2 YENEEA. The CDR3 spans 16 residues. Losses at the gene ends were 1 base for V and 4 bases for J; bases not matched to a gene: 4. As DNA, the CDR3 is TGTGCCAGCAGCTTAGCTAGCGGGGCGGTCACCGGGGAGCTGTTTTTT. This gives the protein CASSLASGAVTGELFF.

The gene calls are TRBV19 and TRBJ1-2; D is unresolved. The CDR3 sequence is 15 residues long. Per germline, CDR1 LNHDA and CDR2 SQIVND (reference sequence). V gave up 4 bases and J gave up 5 bases, with 17 bases separating them. The CDR3 reads CASSKGSGFFYGYTF. In nucleotides, the CDR3 is TGTGCCAGTAGTAAGGGCAGCGGATTCTTTTATGGCTACACCTTC.

The V call is TRBV6-5, the J call TRBJ2-1; 8 nucleotides agree with TRBD2. The CDR3 has 14 residues. Germline loops: CDR1 MNHEY, CDR2 SVGAGI. V dropped 6 bases and J dropped 8; count of bases not matched to a gene: 9. The CDR3 coding sequence is TGTGCCAGCAGGGATAGCGGGAAAGGATATGAGCAGTTCTTC. Translated, it gives CASRDSGKGYEQFF.

This clone has only one observation. The chain couples TRBV6-5 to TRBJ1-1; 7 positions match TRBD1. J lost 3 bases, V lost 8 bases, and 9 bases had no gene match. CDR3 length: 14 amino acids. From germline, CDR1 is MNHEY and CDR2 SVGAGI. The CDR3: CASVPGRGYTEAFF. The CDR3 DNA reads as TGTGCCAGCGTCCCGGGCAGGGGGTACACTGAAGCTTTCTTT.

CDR3 sequence reads: CASSSVPGFGAFF. In DNA form, the CDR3 reads TGTGCCAGCAGCTCCGTTCCAGGGTTTGGAGCTTTCTTT. V and J are TRBV7-8 and TRBJ1-1; possibly TRBD1 for D (5 bases). The CDR3 runs 13 residues. The ends were cut back, 4 bases at V and 10 bases at J, with 16 bases in the middle. CDR1 is SGHVS, CDR2 FQNEAQ, per germline.

The chain employs TRBV11-2 and TRBJ1-1; TRBD1 matches at 9 bases. The CDR3 consists of 16 residues. V lost 4 bases, J lost 0 bases, and 6 bases stayed unmatched. Germline V gene lookup returns CDR1 SGHAT and CDR2 FQNNGV. CDR3 sequence (DNA): TGTGCCAGCAGCTCTGGACAGGGGCCGTTGAACACTGAAGCTTTCTTT. It codes for CASSSGQGPLNTEAFF. Based on the CDR3 plus reference TRBV11-2 and TRBJ1-1, the full variable domain is EAGVAQSPRYKIIEKRQSVAFWCNPISGHATLYWYQQILGQGPKLLIQFQNNGVVDDSQLPKDRFSAERLKGVDSTLKIQPAKLEDSAVYLCASSSGQGPLNTEAFFGQGTRLTVV.

The sample holds one count of this clone. The chain is built from TRBV14 and TRBJ1-3; D gene uncertain. Per germline, CDR1 SGHDN and CDR2 FVKESK. Trimming took off 4 bases at V and 4 bases at J, with 5 bases between the two ends. The CDR3 is 12 amino acids. The CDR3 here is CASSRGGNTIYF. CDR3 DNA: TGTGCCAGCAGCCGAGGGGGAAACACCATATATTTT.

The chain employs TRBV3-1 (or the pseudogene TRBV3-2) and TRBJ2-3; 7 positions agree with TRBD1. The CDR3 runs to 14 residues. With 6 bases clipped from V and 2 bases from J, the junction kept 5 bases outside the gene matches. Germline CDR1 is LGHDT and CDR2 is YNNKEL (reference sequence). The CDR3 protein is CASRATGTTDTQYF. The CDR3 nucleotides are TGTGCCAGCAGGGCGACAGGGACCACAGATACGCAGTATTTT.

The V gene is TRBV6-6, the J gene TRBJ1-4; tentative D call: TRBD1 (5 bases). The germline V gene has CDR1 MNHNY and CDR2 SVGAGI (reference sequence). Trimming took off 2 bases at V and 5 bases at J, with 12 bases between the two ends. The CDR3 spans 15 residues. The CDR3 loop reads CASSYGGLVNEKLFF. Here the CDR3 DNA reads TGTGCCAGCAGTTACGGGGGGTTAGTGAATGAAAAACTGTTTTTT.

The chain couples TRBV29-1 to TRBJ1-1; possible D gene TRBD1, 5 bases. V was clipped by 6 bases and J by 0 bases, with 14 bases between them. CDR1 and CDR2 from the germline V gene are SQVTM and ANQGSEA. CDR3 length: 14 amino acids. This CDR3 reads CSVVHRSLNTEAFF. The CDR3 DNA reads TGCAGCGTGGTCCACAGGAGTCTGAACACTGAAGCTTTCTTT.

The CDR3, as DNA: TGTGCCAGCAGTGATCAGGGGACGCAGACCCAGTACTTC. It translates to CASSDQGTQTQYF. The rearrangement uses TRBV6-1 and TRBJ2-5; a possible D gene is TRBD1 (6 bases). Trimming removed 3 bases from V and 6 bases from J, with 11 bases in between. Germline CDR1 and CDR2: MNHNS and SASEGT. This CDR3 has 13 residues.

A few counts support this clone. The chain has TRBV10-2 and TRBJ1-2; D gene unclear. Trimming removed 3 bases from V and 2 bases from J, with 16 bases in between. CDR1 is WSHSY and CDR2 is SAAADI in the germline V gene. The CDR3 has 16 residues. The CDR3 region has the DNA TGCGCCAGCAGTGACTCCTGGGCAGGCCTAAACTATGGCTACACCTTC. Amino acid sequence: CASSDSWAGLNYGYTF.

The chain recombines TRBV27 with TRBJ2-1, with 8 bases fitting TRBD2. The CDR3 runs 16 residues. The J segment lost 5 bases and the V segment lost 10 bases, leaving 16 bases of the junction unmatched. CDR1 and CDR2 (germline): MNHEY, SMNVEV (reference sequence). CDR3 in DNA: TGTGCCACCCGGGTAGCGGGATGGGCAGGAAACAATGAGCAGTTCTTC. Amino acid sequence: CATRVAGWAGNNEQFF.

The J gene is TRBJ1-2, the V gene TRBV6-2 or TRBV6-3, with TRBD1 identical over 7 bases. CDR1 and CDR2 (germline): MNHEY, SVGEGT. With 6 bases clipped from V and 8 bases from J, the junction kept 12 bases outside the gene matches. This CDR3 has 14 amino acids. The CDR3 region is CASRYVARGHGYTF. The CDR3 bases are TGTGCCAGCAGATACGTCGCGAGGGGGCACGGCTACACCTTC.

This chain uses TRBV6-1 with TRBJ1-2; D gene unclear. Trimming pared 6 bases from V and 4 bases from J, leaving 12 bases between. Looked up from germline, CDR1 is MNHNS and CDR2 is SASEGT. The CDR3 sequence is 13 residues long. CDR3 residues: CASSPATTYGYTF. The CDR3, as DNA: TGTGCCAGCAGCCCCGCTACTACCTATGGCTACACCTTC.

The V gene is TRBV27, the J gene TRBJ1-5, with 9 positions matching TRBD1. The trim removed 7 bases at V and 5 bases at J, leaving 12 bases unmatched. The length of the CDR3 is 16 residues. CDR1 and CDR2 (germline): MNHEY, SMNVEV (reference sequence). In nucleotides, the CDR3 is TGTGCCAGCACTCCCACCGACAGGGGGGTCTATCAGCCCCAGCATTTT. Amino acids: CASTPTDRGVYQPQHF.

The chain employs TRBV13 and TRBJ2-7; TRBD1 matches at 8 bases. With V trimmed by 5 bases and J by 3 bases, 3 bases remained unmatched. The CDR3 spans 13 residues. Germline V gene data show CDR1 as PRHDT and CDR2 as FYEKMQ (reference sequence). The CDR3 DNA reads TGTGCCAGCAGCCGAGGGACAGGCTACGAGCAGTACTTC. The encoded protein is CASSRGTGYEQYF.

V gene TRBV9 combines with J gene TRBJ2-3; 9 nucleotides align to TRBD2. V was clipped by 0 bases and J by 2 bases; unmatched bases: 4. CDR1 is SGDLS and CDR2 is YYNGEE in the germline V gene. The CDR3 runs to 16 residues. The CDR3 region has the DNA TGTGCCAGCAGCGTAGAGAGCGGGAGGTACACAGATACGCAGTATTTT. It yields the protein CASSVESGRYTDTQYF.